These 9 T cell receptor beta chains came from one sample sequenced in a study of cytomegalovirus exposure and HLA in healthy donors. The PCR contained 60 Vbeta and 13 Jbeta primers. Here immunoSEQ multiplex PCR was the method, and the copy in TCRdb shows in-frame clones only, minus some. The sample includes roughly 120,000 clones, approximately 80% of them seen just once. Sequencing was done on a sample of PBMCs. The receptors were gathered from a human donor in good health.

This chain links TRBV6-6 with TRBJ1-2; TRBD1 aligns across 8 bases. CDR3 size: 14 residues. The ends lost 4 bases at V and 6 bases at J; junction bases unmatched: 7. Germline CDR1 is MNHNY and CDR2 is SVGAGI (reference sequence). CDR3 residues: CASSFQTGVNGYTF. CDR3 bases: TGTGCCAGCAGTTTCCAGACAGGGGTGAATGGCTACACCTTC.

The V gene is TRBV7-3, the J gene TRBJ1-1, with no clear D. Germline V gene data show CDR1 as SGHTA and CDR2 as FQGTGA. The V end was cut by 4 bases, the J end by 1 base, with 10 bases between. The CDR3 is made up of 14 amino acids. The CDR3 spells CASSSQDSNTEAFF. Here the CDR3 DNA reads TGTGCCAGCAGCTCGCAGGATTCGAACACTGAAGCTTTCTTT.

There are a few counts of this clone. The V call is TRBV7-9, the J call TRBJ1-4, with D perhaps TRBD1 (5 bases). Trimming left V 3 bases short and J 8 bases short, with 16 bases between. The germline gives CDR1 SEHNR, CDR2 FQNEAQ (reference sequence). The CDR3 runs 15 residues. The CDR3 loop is CASSLGSGPREKLFF. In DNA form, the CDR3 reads TGTGCCAGCAGCTTGGGGTCAGGGCCCAGGGAAAAACTGTTTTTT.

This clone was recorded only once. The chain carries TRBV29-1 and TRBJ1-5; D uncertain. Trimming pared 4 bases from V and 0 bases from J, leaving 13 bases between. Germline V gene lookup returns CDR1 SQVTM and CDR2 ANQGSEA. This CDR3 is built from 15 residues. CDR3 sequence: CSVAPSADSNQPQHF. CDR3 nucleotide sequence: TGCAGCGTTGCCCCAAGTGCAGATAGCAATCAGCCCCAGCATTTT.

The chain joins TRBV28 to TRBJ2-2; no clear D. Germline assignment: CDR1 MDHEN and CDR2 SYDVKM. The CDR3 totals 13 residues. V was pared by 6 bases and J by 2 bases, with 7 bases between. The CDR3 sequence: CASRAGNTGELFF. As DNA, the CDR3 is TGTGCCAGCAGAGCAGGAAACACCGGGGAGCTGTTTTTT. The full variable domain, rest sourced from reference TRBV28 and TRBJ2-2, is DVKVTQSSRYLVKRTGEKVFLECVQDMDHENMFWYRQDPGLGLRLIYFSYDVKMKEKGDIPEGYSVSREKKERFSLILESASTNQTSMYLCASRAGNTGELFFGEGSRLTVL.

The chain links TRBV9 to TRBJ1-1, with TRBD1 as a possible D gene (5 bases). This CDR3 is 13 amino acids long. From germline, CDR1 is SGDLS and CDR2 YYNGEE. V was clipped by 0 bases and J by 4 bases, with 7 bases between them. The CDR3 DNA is TGTGCCAGCAGCGTAGACAGGAGCACTGAAGCTTTCTTT. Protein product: CASSVDRSTEAFF.

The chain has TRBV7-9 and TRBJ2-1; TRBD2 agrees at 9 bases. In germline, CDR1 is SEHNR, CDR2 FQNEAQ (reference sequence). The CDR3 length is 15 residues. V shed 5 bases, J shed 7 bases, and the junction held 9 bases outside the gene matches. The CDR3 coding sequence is TGTGCCAGCAGCCAAGCGGGAGGTATTAGAAATGAGCAGTTCTTC. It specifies CASSQAGGIRNEQFF.

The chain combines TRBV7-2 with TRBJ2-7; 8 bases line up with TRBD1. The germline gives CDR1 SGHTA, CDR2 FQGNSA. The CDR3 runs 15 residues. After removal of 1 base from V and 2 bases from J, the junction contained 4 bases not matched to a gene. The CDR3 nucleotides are TGTGCCAGCAGCTTAGTCGCGGACAGGGCCTACGAGCAGTACTTC. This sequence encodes CASSLVADRAYEQYF.

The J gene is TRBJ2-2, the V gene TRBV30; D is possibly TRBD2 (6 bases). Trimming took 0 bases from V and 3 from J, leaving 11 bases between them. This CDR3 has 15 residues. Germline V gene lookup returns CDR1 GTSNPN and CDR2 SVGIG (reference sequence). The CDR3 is CAWSVPSVDTGELFF. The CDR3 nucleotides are TGTGCCTGGAGTGTGCCTAGCGTGGACACCGGGGAGCTGTTTTTT.